This T cell receptor beta chain was captured in a study of regulatory T cells in long-lasting Graves disease. Study-wide findings and caveats: Persistent disease favored TRBV28, TRBJ1-2 and TRBJ2-5.

This clonotype was observed at least ten times. Its target is not known. Time point reported: newly diagnosed GD, antithyroid drugs for less than 3 months. From PBMCs, RNA was extracted and then used to make the TCR library. In each case, Graves' disease was diagnosed per American Thyroid Association guidelines. An endocrinology department in Xi'an, China, recruited the patients. Building of the TCR beta libraries involved iRepertoire HTBI primers and Arm-PCR of CDR3 regions. TCRdb reprocessed the multiplex PCR reads via MiXCR and lists one record per CDR3 protein. The sample consists of approximately 480,000 distinct CDR3 sequences, 15% to 20% of them appearing once. The CDR3 covers 16 residues. V gave up 5 bases and J gave up 2 bases; unmatched junction bases: 11. These records were also assigned to another study, of T cells in Graves' hyperthyroidism and ophthalmopathy.

This chain uses TRBV12-3 or TRBV12-4 with TRBJ2-5; 7 bases map to TRBD2. The sequence was collected from a man in his forties with Graves disease. The sequenced sample was peripheral blood mononuclear cells (PBMCs), obtained at new diagnosis, from a patient treated with antithyroid drugs. CDR3 residues: CASSINPGGGQETQYF. The DNA of the CDR3 is TGTGCCAGCAGTATCAATCCGGGGGGAGGTCAAGAGACCCAGTACTTC.